This TCR beta chain was identified during a study of Graves' ophthalmopathy and Graves' hyperthyroidism. The authors amplified TCR beta CDR3 regions, and they did so from RNA transcripts for repertoire sequencing. RT-PCR with HTBI primers came first, then second-round multiplex PCR. Each CDR3 protein gets one entry after TCRdb re-called the multiplex PCR reads with MiXCR. The data contain 650,000 to 900,000 distinct CDR3 sequences, about 44% of them singletons. This CDR3 is 16 amino acids long. The ends were cut back, 5 bases at V and 3 bases at J, with 19 bases in the middle. Germline V lookup: CDR1 SNHLY, CDR2 FYNNEI.

The rearrangement joins TRBV2 to TRBJ1-2; no clear D gene. Sequenced material: peripheral blood. This sequence was found in an adult man with Graves' ophthalmopathy. In DNA, the CDR3 is TGTGCCAGCAGTTACTTGGCTTCGGGGAAGGACTATGGCTACACCTTC. Translated, it gives CASSYLASGKDYGYTF.